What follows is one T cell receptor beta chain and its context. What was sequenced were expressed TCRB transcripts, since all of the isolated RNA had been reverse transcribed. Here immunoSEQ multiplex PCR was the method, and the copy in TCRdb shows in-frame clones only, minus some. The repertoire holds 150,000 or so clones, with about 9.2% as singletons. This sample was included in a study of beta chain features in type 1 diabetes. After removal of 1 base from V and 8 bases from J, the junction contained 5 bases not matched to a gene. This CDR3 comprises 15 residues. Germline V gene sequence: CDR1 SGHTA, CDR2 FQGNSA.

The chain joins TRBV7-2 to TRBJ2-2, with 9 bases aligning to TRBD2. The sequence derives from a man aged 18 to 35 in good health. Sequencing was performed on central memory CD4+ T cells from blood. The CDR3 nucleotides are TGTGCCAGCAGCTTAGGGCTAGCGGGGCCTGGGGAGCTGTTTTTT. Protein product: CASSLGLAGPGELFF.